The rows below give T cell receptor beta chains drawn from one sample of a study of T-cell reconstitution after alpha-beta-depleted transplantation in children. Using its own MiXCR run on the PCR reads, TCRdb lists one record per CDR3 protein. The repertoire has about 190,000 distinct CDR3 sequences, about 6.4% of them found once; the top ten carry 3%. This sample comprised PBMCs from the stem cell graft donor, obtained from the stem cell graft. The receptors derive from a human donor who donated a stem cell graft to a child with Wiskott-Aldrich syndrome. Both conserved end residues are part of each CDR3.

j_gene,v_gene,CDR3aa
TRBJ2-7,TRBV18,CASSSGLEGREQYF
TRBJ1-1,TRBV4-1,CASRPTNKTRVDTEAFF
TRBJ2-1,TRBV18,CASSPQTGGIYEQFF
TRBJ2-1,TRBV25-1,CASSEGTPGGYHYNEQFF
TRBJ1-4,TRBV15,CATRLTGDNEKLFF
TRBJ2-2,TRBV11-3,CASSLDPGYTGELFF
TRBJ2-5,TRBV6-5,CASSYGLRGETQYF
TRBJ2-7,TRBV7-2,CASSLEHGLGEQYF
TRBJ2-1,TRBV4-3,CASSQVWAGGSYNEQFF
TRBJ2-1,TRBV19,CASSMGGTKAYNEQFF
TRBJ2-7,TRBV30,CASTLAGGLPYEQYF
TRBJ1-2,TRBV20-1,CSATDPANYGYTF
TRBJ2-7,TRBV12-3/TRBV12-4,CASSLKRGSYEQYF
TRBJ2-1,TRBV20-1,CSAKSASEINEQFF
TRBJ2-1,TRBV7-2,CASSLQFEQFF
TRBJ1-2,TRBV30,CAWRQTASNYGYTF
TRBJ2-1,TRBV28,CASSLGGSANEQFF
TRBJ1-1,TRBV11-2,CASSEGQFTEAFF
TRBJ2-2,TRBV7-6,CASSLAPPEAGELFF
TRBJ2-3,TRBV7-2,CASSPKLAADTQYF
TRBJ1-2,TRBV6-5,CASRPVAGILANYGYTF
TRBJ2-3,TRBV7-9,CASSSFDEGPTGDTQYF
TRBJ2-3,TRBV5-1,CASRTSSSTDTQYF
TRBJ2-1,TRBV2,CALLKGAGAHYNEQFF
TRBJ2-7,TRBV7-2,CASSLIGAYEQYF
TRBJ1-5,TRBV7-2,CASSLGPNQPQHF
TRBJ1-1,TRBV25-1,CASSEWGRAEAFF
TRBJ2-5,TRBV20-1,CSARTIQVPQETQYF
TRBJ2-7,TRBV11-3,CASSFGLAGSYEQYF
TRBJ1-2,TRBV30,CAWTGPVANYGYTF
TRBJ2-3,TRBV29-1,CSVAGDRGRSDTQYF
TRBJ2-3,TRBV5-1,CASTQGAGGRTDTQYF
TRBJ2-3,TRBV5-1,CASSFPDQTDTQYF
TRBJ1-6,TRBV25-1,CASSGTLPSSYNSPLHF
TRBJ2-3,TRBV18,CASSPPVDVDTDTQYF
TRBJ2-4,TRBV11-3,CASSSYSGDIQYF
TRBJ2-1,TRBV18,CASSPEAHSYNEQFF
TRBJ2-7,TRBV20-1,CSSLGQGSYEQYF
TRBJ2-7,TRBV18,CASSQGAGDLEQYF
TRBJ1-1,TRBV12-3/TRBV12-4,CASTRSIRTEAFF
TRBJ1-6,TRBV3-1,CASSPGTLNSPLHF
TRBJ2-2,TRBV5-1,CASSLQTGNTGELFF
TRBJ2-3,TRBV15,CATSLPRADTQYF
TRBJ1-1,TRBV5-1,CASSFGAGPMNTEAFF
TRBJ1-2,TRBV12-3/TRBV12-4,CASSPWGPDRGEFGGYTF
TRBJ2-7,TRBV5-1,CASSLQVPEDEQYF
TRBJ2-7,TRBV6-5,CASSYGRGQGTFEQYF
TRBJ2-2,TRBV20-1,CSARDPRTGAHTGELFF
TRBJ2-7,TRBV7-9,CASSFNRGGQYF
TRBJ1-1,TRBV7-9,CASSPRQGGNTEAFF
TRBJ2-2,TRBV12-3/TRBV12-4,CASTAPGRGNTGELFF
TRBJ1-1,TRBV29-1,CSVGPGQSHMNTEAFF